Included here is one TCR beta chain sequence, with context. Libraries were prepared by immunoSEQ multiplex PCR; TCRdb keeps only in-frame clonotypes and omits some of them. The sample consists of about 94,000 clones, more than 65% of them appearing once. This entry belongs to a study of Ad26.COV2.S vaccination and SARS-CoV-2 variants. This CDR3 region has 19 residues. The germline V gene encodes CDR1 MDHEN and CDR2 SYDVKM. Germline trimming cut 1 base from V and 1 base from J; bases unmatched to any gene: 13. The origin of this receptor is a human donor who had recovered from COVID-19. The V gene is TRBV28, the J gene TRBJ2-7; TRBD1 matches 10 bases. The starting material was peripheral blood, obtained after recovery from COVID-19. The CDR3 DNA sequence: TGTGCCAGCAGTTTATTAGTGACAGGGGGCTCCGTCTCTTCCTACGAGCAGTACTTC. Its protein is CASSLLVTGGSVSSYEQYF.